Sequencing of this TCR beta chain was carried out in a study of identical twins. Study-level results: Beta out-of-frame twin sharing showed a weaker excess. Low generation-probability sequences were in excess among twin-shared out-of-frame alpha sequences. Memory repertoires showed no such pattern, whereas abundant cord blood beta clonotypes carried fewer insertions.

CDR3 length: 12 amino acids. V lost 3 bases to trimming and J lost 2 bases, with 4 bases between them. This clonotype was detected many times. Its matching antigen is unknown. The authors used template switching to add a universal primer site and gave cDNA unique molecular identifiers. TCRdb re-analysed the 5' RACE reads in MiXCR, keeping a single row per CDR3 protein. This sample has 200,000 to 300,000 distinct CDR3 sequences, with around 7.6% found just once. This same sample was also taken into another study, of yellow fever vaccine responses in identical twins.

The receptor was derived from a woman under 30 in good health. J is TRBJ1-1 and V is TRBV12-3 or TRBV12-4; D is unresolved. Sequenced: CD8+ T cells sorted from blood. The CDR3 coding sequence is TGTGCCAGCAGTTTGCAAAACACTGAAGCTTTCTTT. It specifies CASSLQNTEAFF.